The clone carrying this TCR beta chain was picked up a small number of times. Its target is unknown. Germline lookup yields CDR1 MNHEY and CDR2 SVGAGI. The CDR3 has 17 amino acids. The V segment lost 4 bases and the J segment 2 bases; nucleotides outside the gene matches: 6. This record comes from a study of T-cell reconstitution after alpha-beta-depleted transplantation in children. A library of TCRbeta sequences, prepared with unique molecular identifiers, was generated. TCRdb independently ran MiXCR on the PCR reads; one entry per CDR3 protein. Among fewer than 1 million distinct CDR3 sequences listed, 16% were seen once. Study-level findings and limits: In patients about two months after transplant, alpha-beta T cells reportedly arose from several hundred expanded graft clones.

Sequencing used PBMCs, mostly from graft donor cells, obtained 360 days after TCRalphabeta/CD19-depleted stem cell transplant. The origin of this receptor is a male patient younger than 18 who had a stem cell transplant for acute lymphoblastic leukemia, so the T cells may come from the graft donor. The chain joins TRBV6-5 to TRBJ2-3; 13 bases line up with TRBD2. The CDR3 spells CASSSPGLAGITDTQYF. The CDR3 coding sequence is TGTGCCAGCAGTTCCCCGGGACTAGCGGGGATCACAGATACGCAGTATTTT.